A single sample gave rise to the 25 T cell receptor beta chains below, sequenced in a study of shared clonotypes between healthy human individuals (TCRdb year 2020). The library relied on the immunoSEQ multiplex PCR assay. This immuneACCESS table, as held by TCRdb, lists in-frame sequences with V and J called but not all clones. Of the missing ones, under half trace to an unresolved V gene in checked studies; the others have no known cause. This sample is represented by some 2,100,000 clones; more than 90% of them were singletons. The ten biggest clones cover around 0.13% of the sample. Sequences were obtained from naive CD4+ T cells sorted from blood. The cell subset or site tag for this specimen amounts to: CD45RA+ positively selected. These receptor sequences come from a man aged 18 to 29 in good health.

The V and J genes are TRBV5-1 and TRBJ1-1; TRBD1 is a possible D gene (6 bases). This CDR3 is built from 14 residues. Looked up from germline, CDR1 is SGHRS and CDR2 is YFSETQ. V lost 7 bases and J lost 4, with 17 bases in between. This chain's CDR3 is CASCTATGSTEAFF. For the CDR3, the DNA is TGCGCCAGCTGCACGGCTACAGGGAGCACTGAAGCTTTCTTT.

The CDR3 nucleotides read TGCGCCAGCAGCCAAGATGGAGCTAAGGGACAGGGCCTCTATGGCTACACCTTC. This encodes CASSQDGAKGQGLYGYTF. This chain joins TRBV4-3 and TRBJ1-2, with TRBD1 matching 9 bases. Germline V CDR1 and CDR2: LGHNA, YSLEER. There are 18 residues in the CDR3. Trimming at V came to 0 bases and at J to 4 bases, leaving 12 bases not matched to a gene.

The chain carries TRBV18 and TRBJ1-4; 10 bases are a match to TRBD1. J gave up 8 bases and V 3 bases, and 3 bases lay outside the gene matches. The CDR3 is 14 residues long. The V gene's germline CDR1 is KGHSH and CDR2 LQKENI. The CDR3 DNA follows: TGTGCCAGCTCACCCCGGGACAGGGGCGAAAAACTGTTTTTT. It is translated as CASSPRDRGEKLFF. The full variable domain, in which reference TRBV18 and TRBJ1-4 provide the parts outside the CDR3, is NAGVMQNPRHLVRRRGQEARLRCSPMKGHSHVYWYRQLPEEGLKFMVYLQKENIIDESGMPKERFSAEFPKEGPSILRIQQVVRGDSAAYFCASSPRDRGEKLFFGSGTQLSVL.

J is TRBJ1-4 and V is TRBV19, with 9 bases identical to TRBD1. V was clipped by 6 bases and J by 10 bases; unmatched bases: 6. CDR3 length equals 13 residues. In germline, CDR1 is LNHDA, CDR2 SQIVND (reference sequence). CDR3 residues: CASRRGQGGKLFF. CDR3 in DNA: TGTGCCAGTAGGAGGGGACAGGGTGGAAAACTGTTTTTT.

This clone has more than one count but fewer than ten. This same CDR3 is encoded by further DNA sequences in the sample. The rearrangement links TRBV30 to TRBJ1-3; no clear D. V was shortened by 0 bases and J by 0 bases, with 6 bases between the two germline ends. This CDR3 comprises 14 residues. CDR1 and CDR2 from the germline V gene are GTSNPN and SVGIG (reference sequence). Written as DNA, the CDR3 is TGTGCCTGGAGTGTACGGAGCTCTGGAAACACCATATATTTT. Amino acid sequence: CAWSVRSSGNTIYF.

This clone has a single count. CDR3 in DNA: TGTGCCAGCAGCTTGGGGGGAAGTACGCAGTATTTT. It specifies CASSLGGSTQYF. The rearrangement joins TRBV5-6 to TRBJ2-3; the D is unclear. Germline V gives CDR1 SGHDT, CDR2 YYEEEE. Trimming removed 0 bases at V and 8 bases at J, with 7 bases between. CDR3 length: 12 residues.

This clone came up once. The chain joins TRBV15 to TRBJ2-1; D remains ambiguous. Germline CDR1 and CDR2: LNHNV and YYDKDF (reference sequence). Trimming took 0 bases from V and 2 from J, leaving 5 bases between them. The CDR3 runs to 14 residues. The CDR3 nucleotides read TGTGCCACCAGCAGAGACTTACCCTACAATGAGCAGTTCTTC. Protein product: CATSRDLPYNEQFF.

This clone appeared a single time. The chain combines TRBV30 with TRBJ2-3; a possible D gene is TRBD2 (6 bases). The V gene lost 3 bases and the J gene lost 4 bases, with 11 bases spanning the gap. The CDR3 consists of 13 residues. Germline V CDR1 and CDR2: GTSNPN, SVGIG (reference sequence). The CDR3 loop reads CAWRPGGSDTQYF. CDR3 nucleotides: TGTGCCTGGAGACCCGGGGGATCAGATACGCAGTATTTT.

The chain uses TRBV18 and TRBJ1-6; maybe TRBD1 (5 bases). Trimming stripped 6 bases from V and 9 bases from J, with 21 bases between. The CDR3 runs 16 residues. Germline-derived CDR1 and CDR2 are KGHSH and LQKENI. CDR3 protein: CASSREGRRNTSPLHF. Written as DNA, the CDR3 is TGTGCCAGCTCTCGCGAGGGACGCCGGAATACTTCACCCCTCCACTTT.

The gene calls are TRBV5-1 and TRBJ2-7; TRBD1 matches at 10 bases. V dropped 4 bases and J dropped 3; count of bases not matched to a gene: 7. CDR3 length equals 15 residues. Germline V gene sequence: CDR1 SGHRS, CDR2 YFSETQ. In nucleotides, the CDR3 is TGCGCCAGCAGCCCCGGGACAGGGGTGATCTACGAGCAGTACTTC. This encodes CASSPGTGVIYEQYF.

The chain carries TRBV19 and TRBJ1-6, with D uncertain. Germline values: CDR1 LNHDA, CDR2 SQIVND (reference sequence). The CDR3 has 13 residues. The V end was cut by 4 bases, the J end by 10 bases, with 11 bases between. CDR3 in DNA: TGTGCCAGTAGTAGTTTCGGTGGGTCACCCCTCCACTTT. It translates to CASSSFGGSPLHF. The whole variable domain, filled in from reference TRBV19 and TRBJ1-6, reads DGGITQSPKYLFRKEGQNVTLSCEQNLNHDAMYWYRQDPGQGLRLIYYSQIVNDFQKGDIAEGYSVSREKKESFPLTVTSAQKNPTAFYLCASSSFGGSPLHFGNGTRLTVT.

This rearrangement joins TRBV7-2 to TRBJ2-2, with 7 bases lining up with TRBD1. There are 16 residues in the CDR3. Germline V gives CDR1 SGHTA, CDR2 FQGNSA. Trimming took 5 bases from V and 0 from J; bases not matched to a gene: 6. CDR3 DNA: TGTGCCAGCAGCCTATCGGGGACAGCGAACACCGGGGAGCTGTTTTTT. This translates into CASSLSGTANTGELFF. The full variable domain, completed using reference TRBV7-2 and TRBJ2-2, is GAGVSQSPSNKVTEKGKDVELRCDPISGHTALYWYRQSLGQGLEFLIYFQGNSAPDKSGLPSDRFSAERTGGSVSTLTIQRTQQEDSAVYLCASSLSGTANTGELFFGEGSRLTVL.

This clone was seen once. The chain employs TRBV15 and TRBJ2-4; perhaps D is TRBD1 or TRBD2 (6 bases each). The V and J ends lost 0 bases and 6 bases respectively, with 15 bases between them. This CDR3 comprises 16 residues. CDR1 LNHNV and CDR2 YYDKDF come from the germline V gene (reference sequence). In nucleotides, the CDR3 is TGTGCCACCAGCAGAGATAAGTCCAGGGGAGGAAACATTCAGTACTTC. It specifies CATSRDKSRGGNIQYF.

The chain has TRBV6-6 and TRBJ2-2, with 12 bases matching TRBD2. Germline-derived CDR1 and CDR2 are MNHNY and SVGAGI (reference sequence). The CDR3 is 14 amino acids. After removal of 5 bases from V and 5 bases from J, the junction contained 0 bases not matched to a gene. Here the CDR3 reads CASSGLAGTGELFF. The CDR3 nucleotides are TGTGCCAGCAGTGGACTAGCGGGAACCGGGGAGCTGTTTTTT.

The rearrangement links TRBV10-1 to TRBJ2-2; D gene unclear. This CDR3 has 13 residues. V lost 0 bases and J lost 6, with 5 bases in between. CDR1 WNHNN and CDR2 SYGVQD come from the germline V gene (reference sequence). The CDR3 coding sequence is TGCGCCAGCAGTGAGTCGCTCCCCGGGGAGCTGTTTTTT. Protein: CASSESLPGELFF.

V and J are TRBV30 and TRBJ1-1, with D unclear. Germline V gives CDR1 GTSNPN, CDR2 SVGIG (reference sequence). The CDR3 sequence is 13 residues long. Trimming stripped 1 base from V and 4 bases from J, with 10 bases between. The CDR3 sequence: CAWSAGSATEAFF. The CDR3 coding sequence is TGTGCCTGGAGTGCGGGGTCAGCCACTGAAGCTTTCTTT.

This chain links TRBV5-1 with TRBJ1-6; a possible D gene is TRBD1 (5 bases). The CDR3 loop spans 15 amino acids. V shed 4 bases and J shed 7 bases, with 15 bases lying between them. Germline V gene sequence: CDR1 SGHRS, CDR2 YFSETQ. The DNA for the CDR3 is TGCGCCAGCAGCCGGACGACAGACAAAAATTCACCCCTCCACTTT. Its translation: CASSRTTDKNSPLHF.

The V and J genes are TRBV29-1 and TRBJ1-5; the D is unclear. Trimming removed 4 bases at V and 3 bases at J, with 13 bases between. Germline values: CDR1 SQVTM, CDR2 ANQGSEA. The CDR3 extends over 14 amino acids. The CDR3 nucleotides are TGCAGCGTTGGTGAAGGGTCCTCCAATCAGCCCCAGCATTTT. This translates into CSVGEGSSNQPQHF.

The chain uses TRBV6-1 and TRBJ1-2; 7 bases are a match to TRBD1. J lost 2 bases, V lost 3 bases, and 3 bases had no gene match. The V gene's germline CDR1 is MNHNS and CDR2 SASEGT. The CDR3 extends over 14 amino acids. The CDR3 bases are TGTGCCAGCAGTGAGGGGACAGTAAACTATGGCTACACCTTC. This translates into CASSEGTVNYGYTF.

V is TRBV6-1 and J is TRBJ1-5, with 8 nucleotides matching TRBD1. Germline CDR1 is MNHNS and CDR2 is SASEGT. This CDR3 has 16 amino acids. The J segment lost 7 bases and the V segment lost 3 bases, leaving 11 bases of the junction unmatched. The CDR3 loop reads CASSDLGQGGVQPQHF. The CDR3 DNA sequence: TGTGCCAGCAGTGACCTTGGACAGGGCGGTGTCCAGCCCCAGCATTTT.

V usage is TRBV13 and J usage is TRBJ2-1; D is uncertain. CDR3 length: 13 amino acids. Per the germline V gene, CDR1 is PRHDT and CDR2 is FYEKMQ (reference sequence). V gave up 3 bases and J gave up 9 bases, with 12 bases separating them. For the CDR3, the DNA is TGTGCCAGCAGCTTGAAAGATCAGGTTGAGCAGTTCTTC. Amino acids: CASSLKDQVEQFF.

For this clone: A junction boundary mismatches the germline segment, possibly from a read error. The chain employs TRBV30 and TRBJ2-7, with 9 bases fitting TRBD1. The V gene's germline CDR1 is GTSNPN and CDR2 SVGIG (reference sequence). The CDR3 runs to 14 residues. CDR3 sequence: CAWSQGQGGGPVNF. In DNA, the CDR3 is TGTGCCTGGAGTCAGGGACAGGGTGGGGGGCCCGTTAACTTC.

CDR3 sequence reads: CASGLAGEGTDTQYF. The CDR3 bases are TGTGCCAGCGGACTAGCGGGGGAGGGCACAGATACGCAGTATTTT. V and J are TRBV28 and TRBJ2-3; 13 nucleotides match TRBD2. V trimming: 8 bases; J trimming: 1 base; junction bases outside the gene matches: 3. Germline V CDR1 and CDR2: MDHEN, SYDVKM. The CDR3 runs 15 residues.

The V and J genes are TRBV10-2 and TRBJ1-1, with D possibly TRBD1 on 6 matching bases. This CDR3 spans 16 amino acids. V was cut by 6 bases and J by 3 bases, with 20 bases left in between. Germline CDR1 reads WSHSY; CDR2 reads SAAADI. This chain's CDR3 is CASRIPALGADTEAFF. DNA for the CDR3: TGCGCCAGCAGGATACCCGCGTTGGGGGCTGACACTGAAGCTTTCTTT.

This clone was found once. The V call is TRBV7-2, the J call TRBJ2-1; 8 positions agree with TRBD1. The CDR3 extends over 15 amino acids. The ends lost 5 bases at V and 7 bases at J; junction bases unmatched: 10. The germline gives CDR1 SGHTA, CDR2 FQGNSA. This chain's CDR3 is CASSLDRGVWNEQFF. The CDR3 DNA reads TGTGCCAGCAGCCTCGACAGGGGTGTTTGGAATGAGCAGTTCTTC.